This T cell receptor beta chain was observed in a study of T-cell reconstitution after alpha-beta-depleted transplantation in children. Trimming left V 0 bases short and J 0 bases short, with 15 bases between. The germline V gene has CDR1 LGHNA and CDR2 YNFKEQ. This CDR3 region has 18 residues. Unique molecular identifiers were used to barcode this TCRbeta library. One entry per CDR3 protein results from TCRdb running MiXCR on the PCR reads. The table lists approximately 250,000 distinct CDR3 sequences, 9.7% of them singletons. This clonotype was counted ten times or more. V usage is TRBV4-2 and J usage is TRBJ2-4, with D perhaps TRBD1 or TRBD2 (5 bases each). This TCR was sampled from a human donor who donated a stem cell graft to a child with SCID. The starting material was PBMCs from the stem cell graft donor, obtained from the stem cell graft. For the CDR3, the DNA is TGTGCCAGCAGCCAAGATGGGGGTGGGCAGCTAGCCAAAAACATTCAGTACTTC. It specifies CASSQDGGGQLAKNIQYF.